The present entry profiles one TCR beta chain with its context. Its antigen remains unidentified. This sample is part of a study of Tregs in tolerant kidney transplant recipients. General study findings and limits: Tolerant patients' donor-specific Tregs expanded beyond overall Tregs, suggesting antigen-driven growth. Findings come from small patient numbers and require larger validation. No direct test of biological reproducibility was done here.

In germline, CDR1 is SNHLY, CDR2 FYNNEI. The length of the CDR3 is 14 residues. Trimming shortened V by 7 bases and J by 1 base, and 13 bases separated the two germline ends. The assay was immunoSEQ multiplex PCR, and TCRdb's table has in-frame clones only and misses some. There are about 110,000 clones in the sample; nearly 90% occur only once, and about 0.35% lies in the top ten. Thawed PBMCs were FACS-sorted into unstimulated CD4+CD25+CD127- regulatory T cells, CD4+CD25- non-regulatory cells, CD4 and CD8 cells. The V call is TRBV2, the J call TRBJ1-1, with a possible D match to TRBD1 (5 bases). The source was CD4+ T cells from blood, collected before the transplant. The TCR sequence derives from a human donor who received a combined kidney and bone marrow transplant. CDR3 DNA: TGTGCCAGCACTCCAGGGTGGGGGAACACTGAAGCTTTCTTT. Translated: CASTPGWGNTEAFF. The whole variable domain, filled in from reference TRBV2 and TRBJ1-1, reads EPEVTQTPSHQVTQMGQEVILRCVPISNHLYFYWYRQILGQKVEFLVSFYNNEISEKSEIFDDQFSVERPDGSNFTLKIRSTKLEDSAMYFCASTPGWGNTEAFFGQGTRLTVV.